Listed below are T cell receptor beta chains from one sample, sequenced in a study of identical twins. In TCRdb, the 5' RACE reads were re-called with MiXCR into one record per CDR3 protein. In the table there are 450,000 or so distinct CDR3 sequences, 14% of which are singletons. In addition, the sample was reused for a study of yellow fever vaccine responses in identical twins.

Sequenced material: CD4+ T cells sorted from blood. These receptors were collected from a woman under 30 in good health. The CDR3 runs from the conserved cysteine through the conserved F or W. Some rows have no size entry. The others give once, few or many, or a class for an expanded clone.

TRBV12-3/TRBV12-4	TRBJ2-1	NA	CASSLEIAGTGYEQFF
TRBV7-3	TRBJ1-2	NA	CASSETGGDGYTF
TRBV11-2	TRBJ2-7	few	CASSSTRQGAYLEQYF
TRBV5-6	TRBJ2-1	NA	CASSLRQGSRNEQFF
TRBV4-3	TRBJ1-2	few	CASSHGQGLSGYTF
TRBV4-2	TRBJ1-5	NA	CASSQVPVSNQPQHF
TRBV10-1	TRBJ2-5	few	CVETKRRDETQYF
TRBV12-3/TRBV12-4	TRBJ2-7	few	CASRAGQGPYEQYF
TRBV20-1	TRBJ2-7	NA	CSARVFGGSAYEQYF
TRBV27	TRBJ2-7	NA	CASRPRWLDYEQYF
TRBV12-3/TRBV12-4	TRBJ1-1	NA	CASKANRKNTEAFF
TRBV4-3	TRBJ2-1	few	CASSQAGPGTSGSHEQFF
TRBV5-1	TRBJ2-1	NA	CASSLQRGSSYNEQFF
TRBV29-1	TRBJ2-1	many	CSVPDGVLYNEQFF
TRBV4-1	TRBJ2-6	NA	CASSQLTGGPDSGANVLTF
TRBV6-5	TRBJ2-5	NA	CASSYRGRGSARETQYF
TRBV15	TRBJ2-7	once	CATSSGTGPGEQYF
TRBV9	TRBJ2-3	few	CASSYRAADTQYF
TRBV7-9	TRBJ2-3	few	CASSPMGGGDTQYF
TRBV7-3	TRBJ2-3	NA	CASSLQLAGGSDTQYF
TRBV29-1	TRBJ2-1	NA	CSVNNGGDEQFF
TRBV10-3	TRBJ2-3	NA	CAISESGLVSPDTQYF
TRBV19	TRBJ1-2	NA	CASSIPGTARDGYTF
TRBV12-3/TRBV12-4	TRBJ2-7	many	CASSRTSTYEQYF
TRBV10-2	TRBJ2-3	NA	CASSESRDTQYF
TRBV6-2/TRBV6-3	TRBJ2-3	NA	CASSNEIDTQYF
TRBV4-3	TRBJ1-6	many	CASSQGVNSPLHF
TRBV20-1	TRBJ2-7	few	CSARDRDRGMYEQYF
TRBV28	TRBJ2-3	few	CASRTLAKITDTQYF
TRBV4-3	TRBJ2-3	NA	CASSQSRSGRSADTQYF
TRBV4-2	TRBJ1-5	few	CASSESLLQPQHF
TRBV15	TRBJ2-6	NA	CATSRASLGSGANVLTF
TRBV28	TRBJ2-3	few	CASSLWSGGSTDTQYF
TRBV4-2	TRBJ1-1	few	CASSQGRGFGTEAFF
TRBV11-2	TRBJ2-1	NA	CASSLDGTSGRRNEQFF
TRBV5-1	TRBJ2-7	NA	CASSLGGQGIEQYF
TRBV10-3	TRBJ2-7	once	CAISGLQGLHEQYF
TRBV6-2/TRBV6-3	TRBJ2-2	few	CASSSNLLETGELFF
TRBV6-1	TRBJ2-3	many	CASSTGQGRVDTQYF
TRBV7-2	TRBJ2-3	many	CASSLARTSGSWGTDTQYF
TRBV7-9	TRBJ2-5	few	CASSWGQGQETQYF
TRBV5-1	TRBJ2-3	few	CACCIGTGSTDTQYF
TRBV20-1	TRBJ2-7	NA	CSAREAGALNEQYF
TRBV3-1	TRBJ2-3	NA	CACSPGLAGAHTDTQYF
TRBV20-1	TRBJ2-1	NA	CSAKGGRGNEQFF
TRBV30	TRBJ2-3	NA	CAWSGPIRYF
TRBV10-2	TRBJ2-7	NA	CASSGSGPLGEQYF
TRBV7-2	TRBJ2-3	NA	CASSNAGTGVTRWTDTQYF
TRBV20-1	TRBJ2-7	few	CSAIRTGLYEQYF
TRBV5-1	TRBJ2-2	many	CASSTGREGAGELFF
TRBV28	TRBJ1-1	NA	CASSLWLQGAAEAFF
TRBV29-1	TRBJ2-7	NA	CSVETGLAGGPREQYF